The 2 T cell receptor beta chains listed next were all sequenced from one sample in a study of blood T cell repertoires in COVID-19. Profiled with immunoSEQ multiplex PCR; TCRdb holds only in-frame clones, not every one. The sample holds some 300,000 clones, 88% seen once. The sample taken for sequencing was peripheral blood. All receptors derive from a woman aged 30 to 39 who had recovered from COVID-19.

This clone showed up just a few times. The V call is TRBV15, the J call TRBJ1-1, with D possibly being TRBD1 (6 bases). This CDR3 has 16 residues. Germline CDR1 and CDR2: LNHNV and YYDKDF (reference sequence). The V end lost 0 bases, the J end lost 0 bases, and 11 bases lay between the germline ends. CDR3 nucleotide sequence: TGTGCCACCAGCAGAGATCGAGGACAGATGAACACTGAAGCTTTCTTT. This encodes CATSRDRGQMNTEAFF.

V gene TRBV6-6 combines with J gene TRBJ2-5; 9 bases fit TRBD2. The V segment lost 5 bases and the J segment 1 base; nucleotides outside the gene matches: 11. The CDR3 length is 17 residues. CDR1 and CDR2 from the germline V gene are MNHNY and SVGAGI (reference sequence). In nucleotides, the CDR3 is TGTGCCAGCAGTCCACGGGGAGCTAGCGGGATCCAAGAGACCCAGTACTTC. Translation: CASSPRGASGIQETQYF.